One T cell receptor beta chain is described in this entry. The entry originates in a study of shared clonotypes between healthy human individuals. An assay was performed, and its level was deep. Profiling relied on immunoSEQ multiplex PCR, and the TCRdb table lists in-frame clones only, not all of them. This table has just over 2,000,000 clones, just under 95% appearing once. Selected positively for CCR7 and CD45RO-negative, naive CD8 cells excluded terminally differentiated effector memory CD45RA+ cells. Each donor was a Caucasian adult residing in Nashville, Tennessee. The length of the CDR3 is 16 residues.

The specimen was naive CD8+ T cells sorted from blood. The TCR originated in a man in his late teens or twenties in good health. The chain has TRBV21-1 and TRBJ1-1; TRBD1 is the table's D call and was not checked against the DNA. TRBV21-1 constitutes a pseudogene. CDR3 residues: CASSKTRTGLNTEAFF. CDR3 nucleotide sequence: TGTGCCAGCAGCAAAACACGGACAGGGCTGAACACTGAAGCTTTCTTT.